The next 30 T cell receptor beta chains were all read from a single sample in a study of regulatory T cells in long-lasting Graves disease (dated by TCRdb to the early 2020s). The time point label of this sample denotes: persistent/refractory GD, antithyroid drugs over 5 years with positive TRAb. For both TCR sequencing and RNA sequencing, RNA was extracted from PBMCs using TRIzol. Receptors were amplified or captured by multiplex PCR. Sequencing was carried out with an Illumina HiSeq 4000. iRepertoire HTBI primers and Arm-PCR amplification of CDR3 regions were used to construct TCR beta libraries. Clones were called with MiXCR by TCRdb after fastp trimmed the public reads at Q25, and only in-frame beta chains were retained. Each record represents a unique CDR3 protein, reported with the most common genes and DNA among its rows. The sample data list about 470,000 distinct CDR3 sequences, and around 21% of these were observed just once. 7% to 10% of the sample belongs to the ten largest clones.

This sample comprised peripheral blood mononuclear cells (PBMCs), obtained when the disease was refractory, from a patient treated with antithyroid drugs. Source of these receptors: a female donor with Graves disease.

The CDR3 DNA reads TGTGCCAGCAGTGAAGTGGCCCTCTATAATGAAAAACTGTTTTTT. It encodes CASSEVALYNEKLFF. The gene calls are TRBV6-1 and TRBJ1-4; no clear D gene. Between the trimmed V and J ends, which lost 1 base and 4 bases, there was a span of 10 bases. Germline V CDR1 and CDR2: MNHNS, SASEGT. This CDR3 has 15 residues.

The genes are TRBV10-3 and TRBJ2-6; D call uncertain. Per the germline V gene, CDR1 is ENHRY and CDR2 is SYGVKD. V dropped 4 bases and J dropped 6 bases, with 7 bases sitting between them. There are 13 residues in the CDR3. CDR3 DNA: TGTGCCATCAGTGGGTCAGAGGCCAACGTCCTGACTTTC. It encodes CAISGSEANVLTF.

This clonotype was detected only a few times. The chain carries TRBV19 and TRBJ2-2, with D hard to call. This CDR3 is built from 12 residues. V shed 7 bases and J shed 5 bases, with 8 bases lying between them. Per germline, CDR1 LNHDA and CDR2 SQIVND (reference sequence). The CDR3 reads CASITGTGELFF. As DNA, the CDR3 is TGTGCCAGTATAACCGGAACCGGGGAGCTGTTTTTT. Together with reference TRBV19 and TRBJ2-2, the CDR3 gives the full variable domain: DGGITQSPKYLFRKEGQNVTLSCEQNLNHDAMYWYRQDPGQGLRLIYYSQIVNDFQKGDIAEGYSVSREKKESFPLTVTSAQKNPTAFYLCASITGTGELFFGEGSRLTVL.

On this clonotype itself: This may come from a read error, since a much larger clone is one base off. V gene TRBV28 combines with J gene TRBJ1-1; no definite D call. CDR1 is MDHEN, CDR2 SYDVKM, per germline. Trimming pared 7 bases from V and 1 base from J, leaving 7 bases between. This CDR3 has 12 amino acids. The CDR3 DNA is TGTGCCAGCAAAATACCGAACACTGAAGCTTTCTTT. The encoded protein is CASKIPNTEAFF.

Turning to this clonotype: A much larger clone differs by one base, so this may be a read error. The rearrangement links TRBV11-2 to TRBJ2-7; possible D gene TRBD2, 5 bases. CDR1 and CDR2 (germline): SGHAT, FQNNGV. This CDR3 is 15 amino acids long. CDR3 nucleotides: TGTGCCAGCAGTAAAGCGTTAGGAGGCCAATACGAGCAGTGCTTC. Protein sequence: CASSKALGGQYEQCF.

The rearrangement links TRBV27 to TRBJ2-3, with TRBD1 matching 7 bases. The junction had 9 bases not matched to a gene; V was cut back by 8 bases and J by 4 bases. Germline assignment: CDR1 MNHEY and CDR2 SMNVEV (reference sequence). The CDR3 extends over 14 amino acids. The CDR3 nucleotides read TGTGCCAGCGGTACCGGGACAGAGCCAGATACGCAGTATTTT. This encodes CASGTGTEPDTQYF.

This clonotype was detected a few times. This chain connects TRBV28 to TRBJ2-2; D uncertain. The CDR3 has 11 amino acids. Deletions cut 3 bases from V and 9 bases from J, with 5 bases between. Germline CDR1 reads MDHEN; CDR2 reads SYDVKM. The CDR3 nucleotides are TGTGCCAGCAGTTTTTCCAGGGAGCTGTTTTTT. Amino acid sequence: CASSFSRELFF.

The rearrangement joins TRBV20-1 to TRBJ2-7, with 10 bases aligning to TRBD1. Unmatched junction bases numbered 15, after V lost 6 bases and J lost 7 bases. This CDR3 comprises 15 residues. CDR1 DFQATT and CDR2 SNEGSKA come from the germline V gene (reference sequence). This chain's CDR3 is CSAKWLGDRGQEQYF. For the CDR3, the DNA is TGCAGTGCCAAGTGGTTGGGAGACAGGGGGCAGGAGCAGTACTTC.

The chain couples TRBV7-2 to TRBJ1-2; D is uncertain. Germline CDR1 SGHTA, CDR2 FQGNSA. Trimming stripped 3 bases from V and 4 bases from J, with 15 bases between. The CDR3 contains 15 residues. For the CDR3, the DNA is TGTGCCAGCAGCTTCTCCCAAACAGTTATCTATGGCTACACCTTC. It encodes CASSFSQTVIYGYTF.

This clonotype was detected once. This chain connects TRBV7-4 to TRBJ1-1; D ambiguous. This CDR3 comprises 16 residues. CDR1 and CDR2 from the germline V gene are SGHVT and SQSDAQ. V dropped 1 base and J dropped 0 bases, with 12 bases sitting between them. In DNA, the CDR3 is TGTGCCAGCAGCTTAGATCACGGGCCATTGAACACTGAAGCTTTCTTT. This encodes CASSLDHGPLNTEAFF.

The gene calls are TRBV29-1 and TRBJ1-2; 7 bases agree with TRBD1. V was clipped by 6 bases and J by 0 bases; unmatched bases: 7. Germline CDR1 SQVTM, CDR2 ANQGSEA. The CDR3 extends over 14 amino acids. The chain's CDR3 is CSVPRQGSNYGYTF. In nucleotides, the CDR3 is TGCAGCGTGCCGAGACAGGGCTCTAACTATGGCTACACCTTC.

This clonotype was picked up a small number of times. In DNA form, the CDR3 reads TGTGCCAGTCAACCCCGGGAGAGAGCTACAGATACGCAGTATTTT. Its translation: CASQPRERATDTQYF. The V gene is TRBV28, the J gene TRBJ2-3; the D gene is possibly TRBD2 (6 bases). Germline V gene sequence: CDR1 MDHEN, CDR2 SYDVKM. Trimming removed 9 bases from V and 3 bases from J, with 19 bases in between. This CDR3 comprises 15 residues. Variable domain in full (rest from reference TRBV28 and TRBJ2-3): DVKVTQSSRYLVKRTGEKVFLECVQDMDHENMFWYRQDPGLGLRLIYFSYDVKMKEKGDIPEGYSVSREKKERFSLILESASTNQTSMYLCASQPRERATDTQYFGPGTRLTVL.

This clonotype has just one count. This chain joins TRBV12-3 or TRBV12-4 and TRBJ2-2, with 7 bases matching TRBD1. The CDR3 totals 15 residues. After removal of 4 bases from V and 3 bases from J, the junction contained 5 bases not matched to a gene. The CDR3 DNA follows: TGTGCCAGCAGTTCCGGGACAGTTTACACCGGGGAGCTGTTTTTT. Residues: CASSSGTVYTGELFF.

This clonotype was seen repeatedly, ten times or more. CDR3 amino acids: CASRGTAISYEQYF. The CDR3, as DNA: TGTGCCAGCAGGGGGACAGCCATCTCCTACGAGCAGTACTTC. The V call is TRBV12-3 or TRBV12-4, the J call TRBJ2-7; 7 nucleotides line up with TRBD1. CDR3 length: 14 amino acids. After removal of 6 bases from V and 0 bases from J, the junction contained 5 bases not matched to a gene.

This clonotype was detected only a few times. CDR3 amino acids: CASSFDGLAGANYGYTF. CDR3 nucleotide sequence: TGTGCCAGCAGCTTTGATGGTTTAGCTGGTGCTAACTATGGCTACACCTTC. The chain recombines TRBV5-4 with TRBJ1-2; D is ambiguous. This CDR3 is built from 17 residues. With 2 bases removed from V and 0 bases from J, the gap between germline ends came to 17 bases. Germline-derived CDR1 and CDR2 are SGHNT and YYREEE (reference sequence). The variable domain in full, with the rest retrieved from reference TRBV5-4 and TRBJ1-2, is ETGVTQSPTHLIKTRGQQVTLRCSSQSGHNTVSWYQQALGQGPQFIFQYYREEENGRGNFPPRFSGLQFPNYSSELNVNALELDDSALYLCASSFDGLAGANYGYTFGSGTRLTVV.

This clonotype has ten or more counts. J is TRBJ2-7 and V is TRBV28; 12 bases line up with TRBD2. The V gene's germline CDR1 is MDHEN and CDR2 SYDVKM. Trimming took 3 bases from V and 4 from J; bases not matched to a gene: 7. The CDR3 totals 16 residues. The CDR3 sequence: CASSLDLAGGRYEQYF. In DNA, the CDR3 is TGTGCCAGCAGTTTGGATCTAGCGGGAGGGCGGTACGAGCAGTACTTC.

This clonotype was observed a few times. The chain recombines TRBV5-1 with TRBJ1-1; D gene uncertain. There are 14 residues in the CDR3. Deletions cut 3 bases from V and 0 bases from J, with 9 bases between. Germline CDR1 is SGHRS and CDR2 is YFSETQ. CDR3 sequence reads: CASSSRVMNTEAFF. The CDR3 region has the DNA TGCGCCAGCAGCTCCCGGGTCATGAACACTGAAGCTTTCTTT.

The CDR3 DNA is TGTGCCAGTACCCTTGGGGCGAATGAGCAGTTCTTC. It translates to CASTLGANEQFF. This chain joins TRBV19 and TRBJ2-1, with TRBD1 as a possible D gene (5 bases). The V end lost 7 bases, the J end lost 7 bases, and 11 bases lay between the germline ends. Per the germline V gene, CDR1 is LNHDA and CDR2 is SQIVND (reference sequence). The length of the CDR3 is 12 residues.

The chain couples TRBV6-2 or TRBV6-3 to TRBJ2-7, with TRBD1 identical over 12 bases. J gave up 7 bases and V 0 bases, and 10 bases lay outside the gene matches. CDR1 and CDR2 from the germline V gene are MNHEY and SVGEGT. The CDR3 has 17 residues. CDR3 loop: CASSYSGKGQGAREQYF. As DNA, the CDR3 is TGTGCCAGCAGTTACTCGGGCAAGGGACAGGGGGCAAGAGAGCAGTACTTC.

The gene calls are TRBV2 and TRBJ2-3; 7 bases are shared with TRBD2. This CDR3 contains 15 residues. Germline-derived CDR1 and CDR2 are SNHLY and FYNNEI. Germline trimming cut 7 bases from V and 2 bases from J; bases unmatched to any gene: 9. The CDR3: CASTGLAESTDTQYF. The CDR3 DNA reads TGTGCCAGCACGGGGCTAGCGGAGTCCACAGATACGCAGTATTTT.

This clonotype was seen repeatedly, ten times or more. The J gene is TRBJ1-1, the V gene TRBV6-2 or TRBV6-3; no reliable D call. The CDR3 runs to 15 residues. Trimming cost V 2 bases and J 0 bases, with 10 bases left between them. CDR1 is MNHEY and CDR2 is SVGEGT in the germline V gene. The CDR3 DNA reads as TGTGCCAGCAGTTACCCTCGGAGGGTGAACACTGAAGCTTTCTTT. Translated, it gives CASSYPRRVNTEAFF.

The gene calls are TRBV30 and TRBJ2-7; D perhaps matches TRBD1 (5 bases). The CDR3 has 12 residues. Trimming took 4 bases from V and 3 from J, leaving 10 bases between them. CDR1 is GTSNPN and CDR2 is SVGIG in the germline V gene (reference sequence). The CDR3 is CAWTQGSYEQYF. The CDR3 DNA sequence: TGTGCCTGGACCCAGGGCAGCTACGAGCAGTACTTC.

This chain uses TRBV27 with TRBJ1-6, with D uncertain. The length of the CDR3 is 14 residues. V lost 2 bases, J lost 6 bases, and 8 bases lay in between. Germline CDR1 is MNHEY and CDR2 is SMNVEV (reference sequence). The CDR3 region is CASSLELLNSPLHF. The DNA of the CDR3 is TGTGCCAGCAGTTTAGAGTTACTTAATTCACCCCTCCACTTT.

This chain uses TRBV9 with TRBJ1-3; 7 bases fit TRBD1. The CDR3 runs to 16 residues. With V trimmed by 6 bases and J by 2 bases, 11 bases remained unmatched. CDR1 and CDR2 (germline): SGDLS, YYNGEE. The CDR3 region has the DNA TGTGCCAGCACCAGGGGGGGACGGTTAACTGGAAACACCATATATTTT. It specifies CASTRGGRLTGNTIYF.

This clonotype has ten or more counts. The chain joins TRBV12-3 or TRBV12-4 to TRBJ1-1; 9 bases align to TRBD1. This CDR3 is built from 14 residues. V was clipped by 5 bases and J by 2 bases; unmatched bases: 3. The CDR3 protein is CASSGGQGNTEAFF. The CDR3, as DNA: TGTGCCAGCAGTGGGGGACAGGGAAACACTGAAGCTTTCTTT.

This clonotype was counted between two and nine times. This chain uses TRBV6-1 with TRBJ2-7, with D possibly TRBD2 on 7 matching bases. With 3 bases removed from V and 0 bases from J, the gap between germline ends came to 21 bases. This CDR3 has 18 residues. CDR1 and CDR2 (germline): MNHNS, SASEGT. The CDR3 here is CASSEGLRGAGSSYEQYF. The CDR3 DNA reads as TGTGCCAGCAGTGAGGGCCTTCGGGGGGCCGGGAGCTCCTACGAGCAGTACTTC.

V is TRBV14 and J is TRBJ2-7; 12 nucleotides line up with TRBD2. V gave up 8 bases and J gave up 5 bases; unmatched junction bases: 10. This CDR3 has 15 amino acids. Germline assignment: CDR1 SGHDN and CDR2 FVKESK. The CDR3 here is CASGSLAGGMHEQYF. CDR3 bases: TGTGCCAGCGGTTCCCTAGCGGGAGGGATGCACGAGCAGTACTTC.

The chain carries TRBV7-9 and TRBJ2-5; weak D call: TRBD1 (5 bases). The CDR3 consists of 14 residues. CDR1 is SEHNR, CDR2 FQNEAQ, per germline (reference sequence). V gave up 3 bases and J gave up 5 bases, with 13 bases separating them. For the CDR3, the DNA is TGTGCCAGCAGCTTTGACAGTCCCCCGGAGACCCAGTACTTC. Its translation is CASSFDSPPETQYF.

V and J are TRBV6-2 or TRBV6-3 and TRBJ2-1, with TRBD1 identical over 9 bases. V lost 5 bases to trimming and J lost 1 base; unmatched junction nucleotides: 3. The CDR3 loop spans 15 amino acids. Looked up from germline, CDR1 is MNHEY and CDR2 is SVGEGT. The CDR3 nucleotides read TGTGCCAGCAGTGCCGGGACAGGGTCCTACAATGAGCAGTTCTTC. This translates into CASSAGTGSYNEQFF.

This chain connects TRBV19 to TRBJ1-2; 10 bases line up with TRBD1. The junction had 5 bases not matched to a gene; V was cut back by 5 bases and J by 2 bases. In germline, CDR1 is LNHDA, CDR2 SQIVND (reference sequence). This CDR3 has 15 residues. The CDR3 region is CASSSRTGGNYGYTF. CDR3 nucleotides: TGTGCCAGTAGTTCGCGGACAGGGGGGAACTATGGCTACACCTTC.